What follows describes a single T cell receptor beta chain. Its recognized antigen is unknown. Base qualities were left out, and no much larger clone turns up one base away. The data stem from a study of cytomegalovirus exposure and HLA in healthy donors (dated by TCRdb to the late 2010s). General notes on the study: In an earlier analysis of around 540 of the donors, 276 Gb of sequence data and 120 million or so unique TCR beta sequences from about 190 million T cells were reported. An early release that covered roughly 600 HLA-typed donors contained approximately 300 gigabases of sequencing data and about 93 million unique TCR sequences. The genetic ancestry cluster associated with self-reported Caucasian donors included 81% of the 300 to 400 genotyped donors. The aim of the study was to test whether cataloging public T cell receptors could identify signatures of past pathogen exposure. The study profiled the T cell repertoires of 550 to 700 subjects by immunosequencing and related them to cytomegalovirus serostatus. In addition to the first cohort of approximately 650 subjects, a separate validation cohort of 120 different subjects was used. To predict cytomegalovirus infection status, the study combined high-throughput TCR immunosequencing, statistical association of individual TCRs with disease status, and machine learning. In a later analysis, previously published TCR beta repertoires from 600 to 850 donors were re-analyzed and high-resolution HLA genotyping was added so that TCR occurrence patterns could be studied. Rather than using new phenotypic data, the later analysis identified candidate immune exposures from TCR beta sequences and from how often those sequences occurred across donors. To decide whether each TCR beta V gene segment behaved as functional or pseudogenic, an earlier analysis of some 580 of the donors relied on high-throughput TCR beta sequencing. Donor age, sex, ethnicity and CMV serostatus were compiled alongside the repertoire data. A later genetic analysis took genome-wide SNP genotypes for about three fifths of the 666 donors and used that subset as a discovery cohort. Every discovery cohort repertoire had been produced on one sequencing platform. HLA typing included class I and class II loci at four-digit resolution. Typing coverage varied by locus: roughly 629-640 donors for A, B, C, DRB1 and DQB1; 500 to 550 for DQA1; more than 600 for DPA1; 450 to 480 for DPB1. Roughly five DR-DQ haplotypes were handled as single units for association and clustering, since linkage in the cohort was strong. Across roughly 420 genotyped donors of the cohort, an average of roughly 200,000 unique TCR beta nucleotide sequences per donor were sequenced, and 15% to 20% of those sequences were non-productive. What the authors observed across the whole study: A later genetic analysis associated a missense DCLRE1C variant with V-gene and J-gene trimming of TCR beta chains, and an independent cohort replicated the association. Because some donors lacked HLA typing at each locus, the association tests relied only on the typed subset. In a later analysis, most CMV-associated TCR beta chains were found to appear HLA-restricted, with HLA associations seemingly driven largely by CMV exposure. An earlier analysis of approximately 590 of the donors showed that most TCR beta V segments appeared in productive rearrangements either about 90% or about 30% of the time, which broadly matched IMGT annotations. According to a later analysis, parvovirus B19, influenza, CMV and Epstein-Barr virus appeared linked to several top co-occurrence clusters. When HLA alleles, especially DR and DQ, strongly co-occurred, TCR associations were difficult to assign to individual alleles. Roughly uniform sequencing depth across donors was assumed in presence/absence analyses, although this assumption may not hold. Correlated functional status among segregating V segments might reflect linkage disequilibrium, but an unknown experimental factor could not be ruled out. Compared with the roughly 670-donor mean, donors in an Asian-associated ancestry cluster had fewer N-insertions in productive TCRs, according to a later genetic analysis. In a later analysis, some 18,000 TCR beta sequences were associated with specific HLA alleles at a false discovery rate of 0.05. This cohort had only TCR beta chains sequenced, and the lack of alpha or paired-chain data limited which features could be detected. In a later analysis, the rate of TCR association differed among HLA loci, with DRB1 alleles having the most associated TCRs and HLA-C alleles having the fewest. It was suggested by the authors that the approach could potentially be generalized to other disease states and immunological phenotypes. In vitro tests confirmed that a few of the cytomegalovirus-associated TCR beta chains recognize cytomegalovirus antigens. Some IMGT-functional V segments, including TRBV6-2 and TRBV6-3, could not be told apart with the 87-base-pair reads, so those segments were excluded. The sequencing pipeline was judged likely to have produced a cluster of highly shared sequence variants as a technical artifact. A further reported finding was that TCR beta sequences accurately predicted the HLA-A and HLA-B alleles for most subjects in the first cohort. In a later analysis, HLA-associated TCR beta chains were found to be more clonally expanded and to have lower generation probabilities than equally common non-associated chains. While some public TCRs were present in many individuals, most TCR sequences turned up only very rarely across donors. The classifier was reported to diagnose cytomegalovirus status with high specificity and sensitivity in both the original cohort and the validation cohort. Immune exposure information for the cohort was limited to CMV serostatus. Because counts were too low, 15 to 20 rarely observed V segments, including chromosome 9 orphons, were excluded from the earlier analysis of some 540 of the donors. A total of fewer than 200 TCR beta chains were listed by the study as associated with cytomegalovirus.

The cohort consisted of approximately 670 healthy bone marrow donors. At the time of sampling, every cohort member was nominally healthy, though immune exposures that went unrecorded were likely present. The donor was CMV seronegative and belonged to the group of 380 or so seronegative cohort members. A peripheral blood sample was collected from each donor, and TCR beta sequencing was performed on peripheral blood mononuclear cells. Genomic DNA was extracted from the blood cell samples with the Qiagen DNeasy Blood Extraction Kit. Library method: the immunoSEQ multiplex PCR assay. A mixture of 60 forward primers for TCR Vbeta segments and 13 reverse primers for TCR Jbeta segments was used in the multiplex PCR. Amplification of the CDR3 region of rearranged TCR beta genes was performed with a multiplex PCR assay on genomic DNA. Amplified TCR beta libraries were sequenced as 87-base-pair reads on the Illumina HiSeq System. The paper's data handling went like this. A later analysis counted approximately 84 million unique TCR beta chains across the approximately 700 repertoires, and roughly 10 million of these chains were shared by at least two donors. Raw reads were error-corrected and collapsed into unique sequences with a nearest-neighbor algorithm that merged closely related sequences to remove PCR and sequencing errors. Alignment of CDR3 sequences to IMGT reference sequences was used to assign V, D and J gene segments. Each retained sequence needed at least a six-nucleotide match to both a V gene segment and a J gene segment. Rearrangements were called productive when the CDR3 lacked stop codons and stayed in frame with V and J; all others were non-productive. CDR3 was defined by IMGT convention, running from the second conserved V-encoded cysteine to the conserved J-encoded phenylalanine. The earlier analysis of about 560 of the donors excluded any sequence lacking an unambiguous match to a single V gene segment. In an earlier analysis of around 600 of the donors, V segments were called functional above 56.7% productive rearrangements and were called segregating when the between-donor standard deviation exceeded 5%. To diagnose cytomegalovirus status from the catalog of TCR beta chain sequences, a statistical classification framework was built. In a later analysis, TCR nucleotide sequences were compared against IMGT/GENE-DB human TR gene sequences so that V and J genes could be assigned. Using the TCRdist pipeline, a later analysis assigned CDR3 sequences along with most-parsimonious VDJ recombination scenarios. In a later analysis, each TCR beta chain was defined by its CDR3 amino acid sequence together with its V-gene family, and reads lacking a unique V-gene family were excluded. A later analysis removed over 500 highly shared, low-generation-probability nucleotide sequences to deal with suspected cross-contamination and a sequencing artifact. A later analysis calculated a clonal expansion index for each public chain from normalized within-repertoire ranks of inferred template counts. A later analysis computed generation probabilities with a VDJ recombination model fitted to out-of-frame rearrangements, and checked the results against IGoR. In a later analysis, hypergeometric tests were used to score TCR-TCR, TCR-HLA and TCR-CMV co-occurrence, with a repertoire-size bias correction applied to TCR pairs. False discovery rates were estimated in a later analysis by permuting HLA or CMV assignments 20 times. A later analysis grouped co-occurring TCRs with DBSCAN, adding TCRdist sequence similarity when clustering within HLA-allele-positive subsets. For co-occurrence clustering, repertoires with fewer than 30,000 or more than 120,000 public chains were excluded, along with roughly 5 repertoires with anomalous nucleotide sharing. TCRdb re-hosts the immuneACCESS table, in-frame sequences only. Its copies lack some clones; in the studies checked, an unresolved V gene accounts for under half of them, and the cause for the rest is not known. D and trimming were read from the DNA, whereas the V and J calls and clone size are those reported in that table. For this sample the table gives roughly 200,000 clones, of which around three quarters were detected only once. Roughly 2% of the sample is taken by the ten largest.

From cysteine to phenylalanine, the CDR3 is 13 amino acids long. The DNA shown is the 39-base CDR3, in frame from base 1. V is cut by 10 bases and J by 1 base, and the space between the germline ends is 13 bases. CDR1 is given as MDHEN and CDR2 as SYDVKM, both from the germline V gene. The sample comprised PBMCs. The sequence is built from TRBV28 and TRBJ1-1, and the D gene may be TRBD1, 5 bases matching. The TCR was taken from a man between 25 and 39 years old in good health and CMV-seronegative. This receptor has the CDR3 CATISGGNTEAFF. The nucleotide sequence reads as follows: TGTGCCACCATATCGGGGGGGAACACTGAAGCTTTCTTT.